Each of the 10 T cell receptor beta chains below was sequenced from the same sample in a study of blood T cells in healthy people across ages. A sample-barcoded 5' primer and a J-beta primer mix were used in a second PCR of roughly 7 to 11 cycles. TCRdb reprocessed the 5' RACE reads via MiXCR and lists one record per CDR3 protein. Among hundreds of thousands of distinct CDR3 sequences listed, 56% were seen once. The sequenced sample was blood. The receptors were gathered from a man in his forties or fifties in good health.

The chain recombines TRBV25-1 with TRBJ2-1, with 7 bases that match TRBD1. The J call may be wrong; the DNA end is better matched by TRBJ2-7. The V gene's germline CDR1 is MGHDK and CDR2 SYGVNS. The CDR3 contains 16 residues. The CDR3 region has the DNA TGTGCCAGCAGTGATATACAGGGGCTTTCCTACAATGAGCAGTACTTC. It translates to CASSDIQGLSYNEQYF.

The chain uses TRBV4-3 and TRBJ2-7; maybe TRBD1 (5 bases). Trimming took 1 base from V and 8 from J, leaving 15 bases between them. This CDR3 is 14 amino acids long. Germline values: CDR1 LGHNA, CDR2 YSLEER. DNA for the CDR3: TGCGCCAGCAGCCAAGGGGGCACAGGCGATAAGCAGTACTTC. Translated, it gives CASSQGGTGDKQYF.

This chain uses TRBV5-6 with TRBJ2-7; 7 bases are a match to TRBD1. CDR1 and CDR2 from the germline V gene are SGHDT and YYEEEE. V gave up 0 bases and J gave up 5 bases; unmatched junction bases: 8. The CDR3 runs to 15 residues. The DNA of the CDR3 is TGTGCCAGCAGCTTGGGACAGGGAAGTTTGGACGAGCAGTACTTC. Its protein is CASSLGQGSLDEQYF.

The chain employs TRBV7-2 and TRBJ2-7; tentatively, D is TRBD2 (5 bases). The CDR3 runs to 13 residues. The germline CDR1 and CDR2 sequences are SGHTA and FQGNSA. Trimming stripped 5 bases from V and 6 bases from J, with 14 bases between. This CDR3 reads CASSGPEGGEQYF. The CDR3 nucleotides are TGTGCCAGCAGCGGACCAGAAGGAGGCGAGCAGTACTTC.

This clonotype has more than one count but fewer than ten. The V call is TRBV11-2, the J call TRBJ2-5, with 10 bases lining up with TRBD2. This CDR3 has 15 amino acids. V dropped 5 bases and J dropped 5; count of bases not matched to a gene: 8. Germline-derived CDR1 and CDR2 are SGHAT and FQNNGV. This CDR3 is CASSTLLAGWETQYF. As DNA, the CDR3 is TGTGCCAGCAGCACGCTACTAGCGGGGTGGGAGACCCAGTACTTC.

The rearrangement uses TRBV3-1 and TRBJ2-1, with 12 bases fitting TRBD2. The CDR3 is 17 amino acids. Germline values: CDR1 LGHDT, CDR2 YNNKEL (reference sequence). With V trimmed by 1 base and J by 3 bases, 4 bases remained unmatched. DNA for the CDR3: TGTGCCAGCAGCCAAGCGACTAGCGGGAGTGACTACAATGAGCAGTTCTTC. It is translated as CASSQATSGSDYNEQFF.

The V gene is TRBV7-2, the J gene TRBJ2-1, with D tentatively TRBD1 (7 bases). From germline, CDR1 is SGHTA and CDR2 FQGNSA. The CDR3 has 15 residues. V was shortened by 5 bases and J by 2 bases, with 13 bases between the two germline ends. This CDR3 reads CASSPRGDPYNEQFF. The DNA of the CDR3 is TGTGCCAGCAGCCCCAGGGGGGACCCCTACAATGAGCAGTTCTTC.

Here the CDR3 reads CASSSFPGTGLRYGYTF. Here the CDR3 DNA reads TGCGCCAGCAGCTCTTTTCCCGGGACAGGGCTCCGATATGGCTACACCTTC. V is TRBV5-1 and J is TRBJ1-2; 9 bases map to TRBD1. The CDR3 runs 17 residues. The V segment lost 3 bases and the J segment 5 bases; nucleotides outside the gene matches: 14. Germline-derived CDR1 and CDR2 are SGHRS and YFSETQ. Supplemented by reference TRBV5-1 and TRBJ1-2, the full variable domain reads KAGVTQTPRYLIKTRGQQVTLSCSPISGHRSVSWYQQTPGQGLQFLFEYFSETQRNKGNFPGRFSGRQFSNSRSEMNVSTLELGDSALYLCASSSFPGTGLRYGYTFGSGTRLTVV.

CDR3 sequence: CASSSDGTSQETQYF. CDR3 DNA: TGCGCCAGCAGTTCCGACGGGACCTCCCAAGAGACCCAGTACTTC. The chain employs TRBV5-1 and TRBJ2-5, with D possibly being TRBD1 or TRBD2 (5 bases each). CDR1 and CDR2 from the germline V gene are SGHRS and YFSETQ. V dropped 5 bases and J dropped 1 base, with 15 bases sitting between them. CDR3 size: 15 residues. The whole variable domain, remainder taken from reference TRBV5-1 and TRBJ2-5, is KAGVTQTPRYLIKTRGQQVTLSCSPISGHRSVSWYQQTPGQGLQFLFEYFSETQRNKGNFPGRFSGRQFSNSRSEMNVSTLELGDSALYLCASSSDGTSQETQYFGPGTRLLVL.

This chain links TRBV6-4 with TRBJ2-1; TRBD2 might be the D (7 bases). The germline V gene encodes CDR1 MRHNA and CDR2 SNTAGT. The CDR3 is 15 amino acids. Trimming took 2 bases from V and 4 from J, leaving 12 bases between them. The CDR3 region is CASSDGGGHYNEQFF. The CDR3 region has the DNA TGTGCCAGCAGTGACGGCGGGGGCCATTACAATGAGCAGTTCTTC.